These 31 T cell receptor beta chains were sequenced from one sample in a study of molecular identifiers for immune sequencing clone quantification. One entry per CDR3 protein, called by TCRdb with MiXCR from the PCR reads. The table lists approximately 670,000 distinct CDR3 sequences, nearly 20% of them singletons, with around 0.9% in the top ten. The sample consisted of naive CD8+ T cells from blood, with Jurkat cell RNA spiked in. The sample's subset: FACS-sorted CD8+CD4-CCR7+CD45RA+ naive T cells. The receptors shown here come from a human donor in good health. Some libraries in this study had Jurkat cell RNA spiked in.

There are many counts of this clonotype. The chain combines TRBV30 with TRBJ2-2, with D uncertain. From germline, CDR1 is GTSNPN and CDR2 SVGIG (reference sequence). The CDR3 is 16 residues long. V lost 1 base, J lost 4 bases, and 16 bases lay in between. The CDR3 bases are TGTGCCTGGAGTGGGGTGGCGCCTCGATTCACCGGGGAGCTGTTTTTT. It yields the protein CAWSGVAPRFTGELFF.

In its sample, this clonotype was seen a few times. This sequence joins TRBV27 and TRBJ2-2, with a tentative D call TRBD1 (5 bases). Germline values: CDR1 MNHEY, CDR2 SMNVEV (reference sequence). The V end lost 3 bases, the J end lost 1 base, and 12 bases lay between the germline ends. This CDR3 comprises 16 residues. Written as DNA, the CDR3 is TGTGCCAGCAGTTTCGGGTCAGGGATGAACACCGGGGAGCTGTTTTTT. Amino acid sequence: CASSFGSGMNTGELFF.

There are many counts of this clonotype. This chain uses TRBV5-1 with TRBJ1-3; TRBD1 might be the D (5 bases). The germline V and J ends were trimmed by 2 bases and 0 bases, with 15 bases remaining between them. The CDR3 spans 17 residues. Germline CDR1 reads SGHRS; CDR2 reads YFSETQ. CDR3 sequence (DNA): TGCGCCAGCAGCTTTATGGGGCCCGCTTACTCTGGAAACACCATATATTTT. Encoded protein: CASSFMGPAYSGNTIYF.

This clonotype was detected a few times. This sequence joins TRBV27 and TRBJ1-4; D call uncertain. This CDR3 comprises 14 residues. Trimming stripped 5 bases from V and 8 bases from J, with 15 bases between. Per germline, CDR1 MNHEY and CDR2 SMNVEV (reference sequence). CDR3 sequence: CASSLGPRGEKLFF. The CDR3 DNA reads TGTGCCAGCAGTCTTGGGCCAAGAGGGGAAAAACTGTTTTTT.

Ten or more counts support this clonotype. The CDR3 is CASSYSMQGRHYGYTF. The CDR3, as DNA: TGTGCCAGCAGTTACTCGATGCAGGGGAGGCACTATGGCTACACCTTC. The chain combines TRBV6-5 with TRBJ1-2; a possible D gene is TRBD1 (6 bases). Trimming took off 0 bases at V and 3 bases at J, with 14 bases between the two ends. Germline CDR1 and CDR2: MNHEY and SVGAGI. This CDR3 region has 16 residues.

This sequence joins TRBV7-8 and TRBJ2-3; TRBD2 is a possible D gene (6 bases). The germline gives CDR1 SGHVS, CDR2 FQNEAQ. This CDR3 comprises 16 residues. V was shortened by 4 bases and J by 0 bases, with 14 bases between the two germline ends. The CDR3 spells CASSWRLSGSTDTQYF. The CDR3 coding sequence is TGTGCCAGCAGCTGGCGCCTCAGCGGGAGCACAGATACGCAGTATTTT.

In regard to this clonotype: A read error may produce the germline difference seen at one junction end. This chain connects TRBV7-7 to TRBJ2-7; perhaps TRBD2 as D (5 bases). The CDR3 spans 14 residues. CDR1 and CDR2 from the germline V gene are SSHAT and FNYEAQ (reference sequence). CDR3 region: CASSPGPPGNEQYF. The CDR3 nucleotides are TGTGCTAGCAGCCCAGGACCCCCGGGGAACGAGCAGTACTTC.

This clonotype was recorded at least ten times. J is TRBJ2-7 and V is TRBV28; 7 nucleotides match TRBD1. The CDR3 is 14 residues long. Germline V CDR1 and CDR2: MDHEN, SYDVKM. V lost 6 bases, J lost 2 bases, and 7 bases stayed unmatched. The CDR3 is CASRPPGQPYEQYF. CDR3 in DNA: TGTGCCAGCAGGCCTCCGGGACAGCCCTACGAGCAGTACTTC.

Here the CDR3 DNA reads TGTGCCAGTAGAAAAACAGGCAATAGCAATCAGCCCCAGCATTTT. Translated: CASRKTGNSNQPQHF. V gene TRBV19 combines with J gene TRBJ1-5, with D possibly TRBD1 on 5 matching bases. The V gene lost 6 bases and the J gene lost 0 bases, with 12 bases spanning the gap. The CDR3 runs to 15 residues. CDR1 is LNHDA and CDR2 is SQIVND in the germline V gene (reference sequence).

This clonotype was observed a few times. CDR3 DNA sequence: TGCAGTGCTAGACCCGGGGATAGGGACGAGCAGTACTTC. Protein sequence: CSARPGDRDEQYF. The chain carries TRBV20-1 and TRBJ2-7, with D tentatively TRBD2 (5 bases). Trimming stripped 2 bases from V and 5 bases from J, with 13 bases between. There are 13 residues in the CDR3. Germline CDR1 and CDR2: DFQATT and SNEGSKA (reference sequence).

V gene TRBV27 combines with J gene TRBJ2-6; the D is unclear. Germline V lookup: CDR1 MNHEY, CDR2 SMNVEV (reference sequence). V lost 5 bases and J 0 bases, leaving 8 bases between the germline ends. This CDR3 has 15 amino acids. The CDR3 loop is CASSPSVSGANVLTF. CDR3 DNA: TGTGCCAGCAGTCCCTCGGTCTCTGGGGCCAACGTCCTGACTTTC.

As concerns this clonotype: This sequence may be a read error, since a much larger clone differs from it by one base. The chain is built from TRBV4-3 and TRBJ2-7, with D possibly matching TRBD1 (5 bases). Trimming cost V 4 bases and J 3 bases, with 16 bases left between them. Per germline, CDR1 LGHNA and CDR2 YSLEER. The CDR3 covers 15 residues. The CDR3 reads CASSLTLDTYYEQYF. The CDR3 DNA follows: TGCGCCAGCAGCCTCACCCTGGACACGTACTACGAGCAGTACTTC.

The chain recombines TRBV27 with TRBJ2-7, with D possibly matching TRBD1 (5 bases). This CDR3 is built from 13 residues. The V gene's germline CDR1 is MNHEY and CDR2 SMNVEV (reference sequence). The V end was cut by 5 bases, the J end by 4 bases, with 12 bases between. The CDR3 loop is CASSITPGYEQYF. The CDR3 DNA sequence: TGTGCCAGCAGTATTACCCCAGGGTACGAGCAGTACTTC.

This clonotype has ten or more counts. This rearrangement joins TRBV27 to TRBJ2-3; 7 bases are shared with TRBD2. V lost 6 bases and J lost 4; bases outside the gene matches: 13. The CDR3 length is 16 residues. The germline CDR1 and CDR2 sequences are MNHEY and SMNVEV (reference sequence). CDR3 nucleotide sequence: TGTGCCAGCAGCTTGCTGGCCCCGGGAGGCTCAGATACGCAGTATTTT. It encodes CASSLLAPGGSDTQYF.

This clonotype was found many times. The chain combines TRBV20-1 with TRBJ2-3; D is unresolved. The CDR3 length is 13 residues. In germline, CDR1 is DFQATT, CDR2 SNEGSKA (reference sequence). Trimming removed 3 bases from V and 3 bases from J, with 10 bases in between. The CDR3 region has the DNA TGCAGTGCTAGTCTGGGTGGTACAGATACGCAGTATTTT. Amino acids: CSASLGGTDTQYF.

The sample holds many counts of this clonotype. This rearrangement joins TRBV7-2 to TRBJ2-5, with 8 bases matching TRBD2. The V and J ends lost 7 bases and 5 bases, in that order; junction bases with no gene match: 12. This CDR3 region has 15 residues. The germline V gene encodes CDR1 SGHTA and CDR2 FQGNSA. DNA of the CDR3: TGTGCCAGCACCACGGGGGGGGGAATCTGGGAGACCCAGTACTTC. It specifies CASTTGGGIWETQYF.

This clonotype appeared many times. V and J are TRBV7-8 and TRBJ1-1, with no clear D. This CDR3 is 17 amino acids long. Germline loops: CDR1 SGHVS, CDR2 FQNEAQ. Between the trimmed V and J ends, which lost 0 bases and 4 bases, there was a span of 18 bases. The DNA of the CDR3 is TGTGCCAGCAGCTTAGCCCTTCCCGTAAGCGTGGGCACTGAAGCTTTCTTT. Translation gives CASSLALPVSVGTEAFF.

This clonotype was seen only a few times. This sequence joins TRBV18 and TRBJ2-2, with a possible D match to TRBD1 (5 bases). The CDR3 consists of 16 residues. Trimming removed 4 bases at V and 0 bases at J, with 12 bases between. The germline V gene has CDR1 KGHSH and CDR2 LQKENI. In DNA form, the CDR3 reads TGTGCCAGCTCACAAGACAGCACTCCGAACACCGGGGAGCTGTTTTTT. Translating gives CASSQDSTPNTGELFF.

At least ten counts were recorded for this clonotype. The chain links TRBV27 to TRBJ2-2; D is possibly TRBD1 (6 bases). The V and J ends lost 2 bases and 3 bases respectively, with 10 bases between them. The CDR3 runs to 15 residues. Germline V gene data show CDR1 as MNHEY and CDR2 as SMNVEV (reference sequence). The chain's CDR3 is CASSLTGTYTGELFF. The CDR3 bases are TGTGCCAGCAGTTTAACAGGGACATACACCGGGGAGCTGTTTTTT.

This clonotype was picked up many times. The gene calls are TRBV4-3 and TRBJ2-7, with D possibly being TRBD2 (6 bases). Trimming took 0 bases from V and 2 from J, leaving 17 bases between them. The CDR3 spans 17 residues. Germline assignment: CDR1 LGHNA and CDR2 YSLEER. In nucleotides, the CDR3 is TGCGCCAGCAGCCAAGATCGTTTTGGCGGGACCACCTACGAGCAGTACTTC. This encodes CASSQDRFGGTTYEQYF.

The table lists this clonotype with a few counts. The CDR3 nucleotides read TGTGCCACCAGTGACGACGGCTACAATCAGCCCCAGCATTTT. Its translation: CATSDDGYNQPQHF. The rearrangement links TRBV24-1 to TRBJ1-5; D unresolved. The V gene's germline CDR1 is KGHDR and CDR2 SFDVKD. V was trimmed by 4 bases and J by 3 bases, leaving 9 bases between them. The CDR3 spans 14 residues.

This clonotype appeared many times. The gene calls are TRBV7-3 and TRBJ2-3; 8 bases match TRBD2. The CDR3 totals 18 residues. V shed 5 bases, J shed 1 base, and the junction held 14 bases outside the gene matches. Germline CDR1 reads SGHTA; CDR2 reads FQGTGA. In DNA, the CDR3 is TGTGCCAGCAGCCCACAATCCCTTAGCGGGACCGGCACAGATACGCAGTATTTT. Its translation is CASSPQSLSGTGTDTQYF.

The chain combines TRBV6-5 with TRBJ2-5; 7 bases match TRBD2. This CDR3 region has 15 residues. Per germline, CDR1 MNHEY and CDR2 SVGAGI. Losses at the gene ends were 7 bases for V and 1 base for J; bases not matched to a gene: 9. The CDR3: CASNGGGSAQETQYF. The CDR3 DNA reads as TGTGCCAGCAATGGGGGGGGTTCGGCCCAAGAGACCCAGTACTTC.

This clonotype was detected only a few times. CDR3 bases: TGTGCCAGCAGCAAAAGGGCAGTTAACTATGGCTACACCTTC. This translates into CASSKRAVNYGYTF. The V call is TRBV21-1, the J call TRBJ1-2. TRBV21-1 is given as a pseudogene. CDR3 length: 14 amino acids.

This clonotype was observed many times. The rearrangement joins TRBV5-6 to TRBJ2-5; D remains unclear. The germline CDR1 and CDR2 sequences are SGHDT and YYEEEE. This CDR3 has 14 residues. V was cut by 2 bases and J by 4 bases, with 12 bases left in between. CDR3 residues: CASSFVRFGETQYF. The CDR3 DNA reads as TGTGCCAGCAGCTTTGTACGGTTCGGAGAGACCCAGTACTTC.

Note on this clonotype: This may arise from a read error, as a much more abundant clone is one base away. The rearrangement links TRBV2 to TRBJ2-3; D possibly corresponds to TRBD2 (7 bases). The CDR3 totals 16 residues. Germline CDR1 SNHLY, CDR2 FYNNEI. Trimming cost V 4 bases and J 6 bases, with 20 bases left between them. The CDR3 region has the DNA TGTGCCAGCAGTGCCGTGGGGCGGGGGCCGTCGGATACGCAGTATTTT. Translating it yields CASSAVGRGPSDTQYF.

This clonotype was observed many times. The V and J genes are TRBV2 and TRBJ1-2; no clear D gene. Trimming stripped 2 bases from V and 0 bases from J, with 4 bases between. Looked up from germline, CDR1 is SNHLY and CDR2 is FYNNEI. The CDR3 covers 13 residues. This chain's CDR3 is CASSETTNYGYTF. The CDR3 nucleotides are TGTGCCAGCAGTGAAACGACTAACTATGGCTACACCTTC.

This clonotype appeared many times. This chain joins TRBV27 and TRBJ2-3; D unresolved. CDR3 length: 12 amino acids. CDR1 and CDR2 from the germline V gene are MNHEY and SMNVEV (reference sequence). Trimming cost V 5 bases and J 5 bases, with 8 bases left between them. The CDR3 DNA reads TGTGCCAGCAGTAGGGCCCTAGATACGCAGTATTTT. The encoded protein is CASSRALDTQYF.

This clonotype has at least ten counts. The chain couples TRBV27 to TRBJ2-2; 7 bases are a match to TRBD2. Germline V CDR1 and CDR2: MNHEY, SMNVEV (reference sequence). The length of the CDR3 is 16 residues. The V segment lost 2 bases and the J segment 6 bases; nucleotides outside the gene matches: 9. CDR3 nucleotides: TGTGCCAGCAGTTTACTGGCGGGAGCGCGGTCCGGGGAGCTGTTTTTT. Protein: CASSLLAGARSGELFF.

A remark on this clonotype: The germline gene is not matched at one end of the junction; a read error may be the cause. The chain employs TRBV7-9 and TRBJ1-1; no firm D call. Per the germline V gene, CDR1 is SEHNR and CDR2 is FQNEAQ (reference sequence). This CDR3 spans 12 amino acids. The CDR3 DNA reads TGTGCCGGCAGCTGGGCCCTCACTGAAGCTCTCTTT. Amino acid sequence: CAGSWALTEALF. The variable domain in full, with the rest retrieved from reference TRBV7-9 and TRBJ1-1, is DTGVSQNPRHKITKRGQNVTFRCDPISEHNRLYWYRQTLGQGPEFLTYFQNEAQLEKSRLLSDRFSAERPKGSFSTLEIQRTEQGDSAMYLCAGSWALTEALFGQGTRLTVV.

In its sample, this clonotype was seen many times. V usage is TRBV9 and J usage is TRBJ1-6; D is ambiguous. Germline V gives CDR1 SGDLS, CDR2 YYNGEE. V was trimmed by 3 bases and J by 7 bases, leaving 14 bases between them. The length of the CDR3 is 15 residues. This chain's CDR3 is CASSGVRIDNSPLHF. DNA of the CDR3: TGTGCCAGCAGCGGGGTCCGGATTGACAATTCACCCCTCCACTTT.